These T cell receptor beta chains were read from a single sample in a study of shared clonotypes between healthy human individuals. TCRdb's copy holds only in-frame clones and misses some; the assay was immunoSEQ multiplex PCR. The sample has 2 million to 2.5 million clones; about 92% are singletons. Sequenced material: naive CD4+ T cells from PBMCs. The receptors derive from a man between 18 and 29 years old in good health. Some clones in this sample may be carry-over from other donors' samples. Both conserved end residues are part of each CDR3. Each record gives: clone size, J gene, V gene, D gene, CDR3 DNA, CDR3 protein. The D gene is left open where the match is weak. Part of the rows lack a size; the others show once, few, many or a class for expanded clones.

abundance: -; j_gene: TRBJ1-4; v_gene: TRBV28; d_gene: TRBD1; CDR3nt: TGTGCCAGCAAGCTCACGACAGGGCCTAATGAAAAACTGTTTTTT; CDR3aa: CASKLTTGPNEKLFF
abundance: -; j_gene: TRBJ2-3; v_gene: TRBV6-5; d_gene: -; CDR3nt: TGTGCCAGCATAGGGGGGTGGGGCACAGATACGCAGTATTTT; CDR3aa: CASIGGWGTDTQYF
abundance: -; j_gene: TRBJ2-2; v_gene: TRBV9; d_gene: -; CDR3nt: TGTGCCAGCAGCGTTCAGGGCACCGGGGAGCTGTTTTTT; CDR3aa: CASSVQGTGELFF
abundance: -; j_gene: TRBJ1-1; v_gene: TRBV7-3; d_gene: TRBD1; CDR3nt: TGTGCCAGCAGCTCGGACAGGGCCACTGAAGCTTTCTTT; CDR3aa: CASSSDRATEAFF
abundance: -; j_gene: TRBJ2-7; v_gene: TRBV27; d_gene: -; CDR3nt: TGTGCCAGCAGTTTTCGGGTCCGGGCCTACGAGCAGTACTTC; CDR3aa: CASSFRVRAYEQYF
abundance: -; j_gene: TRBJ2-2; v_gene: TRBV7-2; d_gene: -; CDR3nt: TGTGCCAGCAGCTTAGAAACGGCCGGGGAGCTGTTTTTT; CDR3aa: CASSLETAGELFF
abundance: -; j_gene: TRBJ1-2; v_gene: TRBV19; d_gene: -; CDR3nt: TGTGCCAGCGGAGTGGGCGGCTACACCTTC; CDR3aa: CASGVGGYTF
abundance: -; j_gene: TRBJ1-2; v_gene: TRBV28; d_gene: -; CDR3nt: TGTGCCAGCCGCCCCAGCGGAGGGTCCAGGGGCTACACCTTC; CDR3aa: CASRPSGGSRGYTF
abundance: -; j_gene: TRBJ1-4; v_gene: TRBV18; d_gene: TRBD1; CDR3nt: TGTGCCAGCTCACCACCGGGACAGGGTTCAACTAATGAAAAACTGTTTTTT; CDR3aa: CASSPPGQGSTNEKLFF
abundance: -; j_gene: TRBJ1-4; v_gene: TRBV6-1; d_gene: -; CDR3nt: TGTGCCAGCAGTGCCGGGGGAGCAACTAATGAAAAACTGTTTTTT; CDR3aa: CASSAGGATNEKLFF
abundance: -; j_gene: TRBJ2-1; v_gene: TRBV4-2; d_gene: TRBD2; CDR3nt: TGTGCCAGCAGCCAAGATCGCAGCGGGATCTACAATGAGCAGTTCTTC; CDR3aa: CASSQDRSGIYNEQFF
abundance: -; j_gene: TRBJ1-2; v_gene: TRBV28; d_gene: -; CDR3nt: TGTGCCAGCAGTTTGGTCGTGGGGTATGGCTACACCTTC; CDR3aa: CASSLVVGYGYTF
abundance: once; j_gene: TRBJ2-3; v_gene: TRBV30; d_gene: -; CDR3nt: TGTGCCTGGAGTCTCGGAGGGGCAGATACGCAGTATTTT; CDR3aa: CAWSLGGADTQYF
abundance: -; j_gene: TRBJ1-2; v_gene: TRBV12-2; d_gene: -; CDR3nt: TGTGCAAGTCGCCCTACAGGGGGCCGTCGTGGCTACACCTTC; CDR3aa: CASRPTGGRRGYTF
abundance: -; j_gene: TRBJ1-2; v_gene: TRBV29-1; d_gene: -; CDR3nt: TGCAGCGTTGTGGGCACTAGGTATGGCTACACCTTC; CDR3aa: CSVVGTRYGYTF
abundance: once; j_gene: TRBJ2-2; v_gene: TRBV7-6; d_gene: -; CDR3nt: TGTGCCAGCAGCTTAACACAGCCAATATACACCGGGGAGCTGTTTTTT; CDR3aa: CASSLTQPIYTGELFF
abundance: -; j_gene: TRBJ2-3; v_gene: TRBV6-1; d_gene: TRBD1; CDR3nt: TGTGCCAGCAGTGGAAGACAGGGGTCCAGCACAGATACGCAGTATTTT; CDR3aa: CASSGRQGSSTDTQYF
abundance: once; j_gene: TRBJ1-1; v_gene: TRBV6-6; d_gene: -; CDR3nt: TGTGCCAGCAGTCGTCCCTTTGTGGGGGGCTACACTGAAGCTTTCTTT; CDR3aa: CASSRPFVGGYTEAFF
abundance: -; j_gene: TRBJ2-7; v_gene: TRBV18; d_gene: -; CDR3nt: TGTGCCAGCTCCCTTTCCTACGAGCAGTACTTC; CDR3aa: CASSLSYEQYF
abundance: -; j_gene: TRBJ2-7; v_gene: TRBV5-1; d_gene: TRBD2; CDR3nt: TGCGCCAGCAGCCTGGGACTAGCGGGAGTCCTCGAGCAGTACTTC; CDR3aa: CASSLGLAGVLEQYF
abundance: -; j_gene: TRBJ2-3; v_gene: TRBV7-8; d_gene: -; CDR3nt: TGTGCCAGCAGCCCCACTTACCCATCGGCAGATACGCAGTATTTT; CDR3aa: CASSPTYPSADTQYF
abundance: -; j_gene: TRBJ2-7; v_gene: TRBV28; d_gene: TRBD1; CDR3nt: TGTGCCAGCAGGCTTAGGACAGGGGCCTACGAGCAGTACTTC; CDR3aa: CASRLRTGAYEQYF
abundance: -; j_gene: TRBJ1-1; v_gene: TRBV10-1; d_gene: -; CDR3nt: TGCGCCAGCAGTGAATCGACAGCTAACACTGAAGCTTTCTTT; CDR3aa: CASSESTANTEAFF
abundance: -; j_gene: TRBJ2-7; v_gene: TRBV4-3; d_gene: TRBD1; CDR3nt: TGCGCCAGCAGCCATACCCCCTTAAGGGACAGGGGTCAAGAGCAGTACTTC; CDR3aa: CASSHTPLRDRGQEQYF
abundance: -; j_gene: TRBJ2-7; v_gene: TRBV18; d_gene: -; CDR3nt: TGTGCCAGCTCACCCCGAGTTGGAGGGGCTATGTACGAGCAGTACTTC; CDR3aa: CASSPRVGGAMYEQYF
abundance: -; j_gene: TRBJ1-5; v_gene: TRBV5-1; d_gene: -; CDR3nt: TGCGCCAGCAGCTCCGGCAGGGAGGGTCAGCCCCAGCATTTT; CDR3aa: CASSSGREGQPQHF
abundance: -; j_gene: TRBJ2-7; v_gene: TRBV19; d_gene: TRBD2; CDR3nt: TGTGCCAGTACCCAAATGTCTAGCGGGAGCTACGAGCAGTACTTC; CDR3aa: CASTQMSSGSYEQYF
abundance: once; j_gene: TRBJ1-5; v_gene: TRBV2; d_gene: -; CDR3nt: TGTGCCAGCAGTGTCCAGGGGCCTCGAGGCAATCAGCCCCAGCATTTT; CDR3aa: CASSVQGPRGNQPQHF
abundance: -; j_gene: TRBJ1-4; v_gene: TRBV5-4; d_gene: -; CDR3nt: TGTGCCAGCAGCCTCACCGGTGGGACTAATGAAAAACTGTTTTTT; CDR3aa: CASSLTGGTNEKLFF
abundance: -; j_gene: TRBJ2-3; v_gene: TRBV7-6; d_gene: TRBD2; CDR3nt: TGTGCCAGCAGGCGATCTAGCGGGAGGGTGACAGATACGCAGTATTTT; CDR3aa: CASRRSSGRVTDTQYF
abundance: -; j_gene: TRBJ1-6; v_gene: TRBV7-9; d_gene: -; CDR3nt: TGTGCCAGCAGCTTAGAAGGCCCACCCCTCCACTTT; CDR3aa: CASSLEGPPLHF
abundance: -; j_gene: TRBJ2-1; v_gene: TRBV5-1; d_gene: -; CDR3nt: TGCGCCAGCGCGTTGGAGGCTGCCTCCCTCCAAATAAGCTTTGGTGAGCAGTTCTTC; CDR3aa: CASALEAASLQISFGEQFF
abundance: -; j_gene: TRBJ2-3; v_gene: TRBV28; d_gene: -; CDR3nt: TGTGCCAGCAGCCCGCTTATGGGTGTCATGGGACCAGATACGCAGTATTTT; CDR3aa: CASSPLMGVMGPDTQYF